These T cell receptor beta chains were read from a single sample in a study of shared clonotypes between healthy human individuals. The method was immunoSEQ multiplex PCR; TCRdb's version includes in-frame clones alone and lacks a portion of them. The sample shows about 490,000 clones, 76% of them seen only once. The specimen sequenced was PBMCs. The receptors derive from a woman aged 40 to 50 in good health. Some clones in this sample may be carry-over from other donors' samples. CDR3s include the opening cysteine and the closing phenylalanine or tryptophan. The D gene is left open where the match is weak. The size field is filled for only some rows; it gives once, few, many or a size class.

abundance: NA; d_gene: NA; j_gene: TRBJ2-5; v_gene: TRBV9; CDR3nt: TGTGCCAGCAGCGTCGGTCTAGTTGGGACGGAGACCCAGTACTTC; CDR3aa: CASSVGLVGTETQYF
abundance: once; d_gene: NA; j_gene: TRBJ1-6; v_gene: TRBV19; CDR3nt: TGTGCCAGTACCGGACAAGCGTGTAATTCACCCCTCCACTTT; CDR3aa: CASTGQACNSPLHF
abundance: many; d_gene: TRBD1; j_gene: TRBJ1-2; v_gene: TRBV27; CDR3nt: TGTGCCAGTCCGGGACAGAACTATGGCTACACCTTC; CDR3aa: CASPGQNYGYTF
abundance: NA; d_gene: TRBD1; j_gene: TRBJ2-7; v_gene: TRBV27; CDR3nt: TGTGCCAGCAAGACAACGACAGGGGTCTCCTACGAGCAGTACTTC; CDR3aa: CASKTTTGVSYEQYF
abundance: NA; d_gene: NA; j_gene: TRBJ2-4; v_gene: TRBV5-1; CDR3nt: TGCGCCAGCAGCTTGGATGGCCAGCCTGGAAACATTCAGTACTTC; CDR3aa: CASSLDGQPGNIQYF
abundance: NA; d_gene: NA; j_gene: TRBJ1-5; v_gene: TRBV7-6; CDR3nt: TGTGCCAGCAGCTCGAGGCAGGGCGGCAATCAGCCCCAGCATTTT; CDR3aa: CASSSRQGGNQPQHF
abundance: NA; d_gene: TRBD2; j_gene: TRBJ2-7; v_gene: TRBV4-3; CDR3nt: TGCGCCAGCAGCCAAGACGGGCTAGCGGGAGTCTACGAGCAGTACTTC; CDR3aa: CASSQDGLAGVYEQYF
abundance: NA; d_gene: NA; j_gene: TRBJ1-3; v_gene: TRBV28; CDR3nt: TGTGCCAGCAGTTCCGCAGGGTACTCTGGAAACACCATATATTTT; CDR3aa: CASSSAGYSGNTIYF
abundance: NA; d_gene: NA; j_gene: TRBJ2-5; v_gene: TRBV7-3; CDR3nt: TGTGCCAGCAGCTTAAGGCCGGGCGAGACCCAGTACTTC; CDR3aa: CASSLRPGETQYF
abundance: few; d_gene: NA; j_gene: TRBJ2-7; v_gene: TRBV6-1; CDR3nt: TGTGCCAGCAGGGGTCCAGCAGGGGAGTCCTACGAGCAGTACTTC; CDR3aa: CASRGPAGESYEQYF
abundance: few; d_gene: NA; j_gene: TRBJ2-7; v_gene: TRBV19; CDR3nt: TGTGCCAGTAGTCCCGGGCCAGGAACCTACGAGCAGTACTTC; CDR3aa: CASSPGPGTYEQYF
abundance: NA; d_gene: NA; j_gene: TRBJ2-1; v_gene: TRBV28; CDR3nt: TGTGCCGGCAGTTACCCTCACAGAGGTTCCTACAATGAGCAGTTCTTC; CDR3aa: CAGSYPHRGSYNEQFF
abundance: NA; d_gene: NA; j_gene: TRBJ2-3; v_gene: TRBV7-7; CDR3nt: TGTGCCAGCAGCTTCGGGGGCGGGAGAGGCACAGATACGCAGTATTTT; CDR3aa: CASSFGGGRGTDTQYF
abundance: NA; d_gene: TRBD2; j_gene: TRBJ2-1; v_gene: TRBV6-6; CDR3nt: TGTGCCAGCAGAGGGGGAGCGGGGGCCTCCTACAATGAGCAGTTCTTC; CDR3aa: CASRGGAGASYNEQFF
abundance: NA; d_gene: NA; j_gene: TRBJ2-1; v_gene: TRBV7-9; CDR3nt: TGTGCCAGCAGCTTAGCGGGAGTCGGTGAGCAGTTCTTC; CDR3aa: CASSLAGVGEQFF
abundance: NA; d_gene: NA; j_gene: TRBJ2-1; v_gene: TRBV9; CDR3nt: TGTGCCAGCAGCGTAGGGGGCAGGGTTTCGTACAATGAGCAGTTCTTC; CDR3aa: CASSVGGRVSYNEQFF
abundance: NA; d_gene: TRBD1; j_gene: TRBJ1-2; v_gene: TRBV2; CDR3nt: TGTGCCAGCAGTGAAGGAGGGACAGGGTGGTTATATGGCTACACCTTC; CDR3aa: CASSEGGTGWLYGYTF
abundance: NA; d_gene: NA; j_gene: TRBJ2-2; v_gene: TRBV10-2; CDR3nt: TGCGCCAGCAGGTCTTCGGGGGCCAGGGGGGAGCTGTTTTTT; CDR3aa: CASRSSGARGELFF
abundance: few; d_gene: NA; j_gene: TRBJ1-5; v_gene: TRBV4-3; CDR3nt: TGCGCCAGCAGCCAAGTGCACATCCCCAATCAGCCCCAGCATTTT; CDR3aa: CASSQVHIPNQPQHF
abundance: NA; d_gene: NA; j_gene: TRBJ2-7; v_gene: TRBV13; CDR3nt: TGTGCCAGCAGCTTCGATCAATATGAGCAGTACTTC; CDR3aa: CASSFDQYEQYF
abundance: NA; d_gene: TRBD1; j_gene: TRBJ2-7; v_gene: TRBV7-6; CDR3nt: TGTGCCAGCAGCGAGGGACAGGGGGCTGGCGAGCAGTACTTC; CDR3aa: CASSEGQGAGEQYF
abundance: once; d_gene: NA; j_gene: TRBJ2-1; v_gene: TRBV5-4; CDR3nt: TGTGCCAGCAGCCCCTGGGGGGGGGACAGAGGTTATGAGCAGTTCTTC; CDR3aa: CASSPWGGDRGYEQFF
abundance: few; d_gene: TRBD1; j_gene: TRBJ1-4; v_gene: TRBV6-1; CDR3nt: TGTGCCAGCAGGAGACAGGGAGGGGAGGAAAAACTGTTTTTT; CDR3aa: CASRRQGGEEKLFF
abundance: NA; d_gene: NA; j_gene: TRBJ1-2; v_gene: TRBV5-1; CDR3nt: TGCGCCAGCAGCTTGTGGGTCCAGGGGAACTATGGCTACACCTTC; CDR3aa: CASSLWVQGNYGYTF
abundance: NA; d_gene: NA; j_gene: TRBJ2-1; v_gene: TRBV6-4; CDR3nt: TGTGCCAGCAGTGTAGGGTCTAGCGATTACAATGAGCAGTTCTTC; CDR3aa: CASSVGSSDYNEQFF
abundance: NA; d_gene: NA; j_gene: TRBJ1-6; v_gene: TRBV30; CDR3nt: TGTGCCTGGAGTGGGACCTCCAATTGGGCCCTCCACTTT; CDR3aa: CAWSGTSNWALHF
abundance: NA; d_gene: NA; j_gene: TRBJ1-2; v_gene: TRBV5-4; CDR3nt: TGTGCCAGCAGCTTGGGGACACCCGTAGGCTATGGCTACACCTTC; CDR3aa: CASSLGTPVGYGYTF